The 2 T cell receptor beta chains given below trace back to one sample, sequenced in a study of blood T cell repertoires in COVID-19. Data came from immunoSEQ multiplex PCR; TCRdb stores just in-frame clones and leaves some out. The sample has about 330,000 clones, about nine tenths seen once. Material: peripheral blood. These receptors all come from a man under 40 with COVID-19, enrolled during active disease.

CDR3: CASRVDRDRGETQYF. The CDR3 bases are TGTGCCAGCAGAGTCGACCGGGACAGGGGAGAGACCCAGTACTTC. The rearrangement links TRBV6-5 to TRBJ2-5; the match to TRBD1 covers 10 bases. Looked up from germline, CDR1 is MNHEY and CDR2 is SVGAGI. The ends lost 6 bases at V and 4 bases at J; junction bases unmatched: 8. There are 15 residues in the CDR3.

This rearrangement joins TRBV5-1 to TRBJ2-1; 8 bases are a match to TRBD2. The germline gives CDR1 SGHRS, CDR2 YFSETQ. The CDR3 length is 15 residues. Germline trimming cut 0 bases from V and 9 bases from J; bases unmatched to any gene: 8. CDR3: CASSLVVAGSGEQFF. In DNA, the CDR3 is TGCGCCAGCAGCTTGGTGGTAGCGGGGTCAGGTGAGCAGTTCTTC.